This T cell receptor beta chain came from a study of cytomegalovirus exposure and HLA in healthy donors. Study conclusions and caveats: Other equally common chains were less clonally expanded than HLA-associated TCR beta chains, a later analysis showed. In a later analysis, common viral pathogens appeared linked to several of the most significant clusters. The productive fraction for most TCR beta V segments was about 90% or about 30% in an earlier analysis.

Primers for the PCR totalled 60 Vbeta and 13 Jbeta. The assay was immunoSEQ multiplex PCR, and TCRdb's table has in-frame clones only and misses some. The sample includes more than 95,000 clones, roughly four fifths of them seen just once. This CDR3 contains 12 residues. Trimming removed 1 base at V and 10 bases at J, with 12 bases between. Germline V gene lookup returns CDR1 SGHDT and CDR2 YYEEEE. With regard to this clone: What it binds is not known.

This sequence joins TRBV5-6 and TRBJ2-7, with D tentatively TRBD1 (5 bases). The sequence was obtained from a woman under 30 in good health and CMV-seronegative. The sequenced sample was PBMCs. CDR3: CASSLYSGIQYF. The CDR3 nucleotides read TGTGCCAGCAGCTTGTATTCAGGGATTCAGTACTTC.